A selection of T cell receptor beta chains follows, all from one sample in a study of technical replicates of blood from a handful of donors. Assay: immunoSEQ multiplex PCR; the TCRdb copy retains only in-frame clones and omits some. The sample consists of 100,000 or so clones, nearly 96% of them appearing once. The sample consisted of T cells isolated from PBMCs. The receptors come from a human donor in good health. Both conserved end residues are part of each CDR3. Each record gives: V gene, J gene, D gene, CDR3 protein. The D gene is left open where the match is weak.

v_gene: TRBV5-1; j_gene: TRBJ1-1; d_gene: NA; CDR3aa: CASSQAWGGDTEAFF
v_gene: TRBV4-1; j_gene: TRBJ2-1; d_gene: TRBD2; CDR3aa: CASSQALRVAGDNEQFF
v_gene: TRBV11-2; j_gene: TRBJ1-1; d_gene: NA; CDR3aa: CASRQQGPAEAFF
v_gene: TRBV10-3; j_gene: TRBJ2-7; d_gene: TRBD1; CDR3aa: CAIGQDSYEQYF
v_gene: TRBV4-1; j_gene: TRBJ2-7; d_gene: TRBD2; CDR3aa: CASSPRGGVYEQYF
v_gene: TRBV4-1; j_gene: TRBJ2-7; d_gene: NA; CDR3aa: CASSPLDSSEQYF
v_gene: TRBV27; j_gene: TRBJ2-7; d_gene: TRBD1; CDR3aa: CASSNPSTGAYEQYF
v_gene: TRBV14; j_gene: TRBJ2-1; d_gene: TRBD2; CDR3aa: CASSYLAVSSYNEQFF
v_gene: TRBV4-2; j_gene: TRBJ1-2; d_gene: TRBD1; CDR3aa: CASSEAGTGGTYGYTF
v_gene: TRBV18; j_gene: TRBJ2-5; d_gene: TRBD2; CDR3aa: CASSPPGDYGETQYF
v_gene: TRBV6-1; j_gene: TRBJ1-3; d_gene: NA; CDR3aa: CASSSTPRSTIYF
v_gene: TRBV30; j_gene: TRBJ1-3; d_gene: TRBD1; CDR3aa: CAWSPQGAGNTIYF
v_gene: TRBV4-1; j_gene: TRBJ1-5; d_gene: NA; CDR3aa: CASSHLSNQPQHF
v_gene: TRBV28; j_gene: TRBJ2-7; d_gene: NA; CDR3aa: CASRPNGGPTYEQYF
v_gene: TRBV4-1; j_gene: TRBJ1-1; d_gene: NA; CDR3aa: CASSQEDTYTEAFF
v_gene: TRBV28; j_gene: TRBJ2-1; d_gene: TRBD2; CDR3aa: CASGRIAGYSYNEQFF
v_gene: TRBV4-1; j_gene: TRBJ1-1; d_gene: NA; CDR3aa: CASSQLTVQNTEAFF
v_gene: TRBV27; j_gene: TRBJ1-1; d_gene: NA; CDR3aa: CASSLFRSKLNTEAFF
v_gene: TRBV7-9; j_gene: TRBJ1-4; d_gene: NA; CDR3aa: CASSPSGRVGTNEKLFF
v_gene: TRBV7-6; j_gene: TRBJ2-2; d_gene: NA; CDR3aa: CASSPGVWETNTGELFF
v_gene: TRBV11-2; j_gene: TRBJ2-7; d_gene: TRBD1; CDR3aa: CASSIPGQGRKYEQYF
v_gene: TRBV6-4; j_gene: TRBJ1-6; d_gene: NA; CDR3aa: CASSDPTGDLTSPLHF
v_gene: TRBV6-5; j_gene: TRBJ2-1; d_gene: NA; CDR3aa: CASSGDWSSYNEQFF
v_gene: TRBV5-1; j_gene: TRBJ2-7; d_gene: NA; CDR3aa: CASSYGQPLGYEQYF
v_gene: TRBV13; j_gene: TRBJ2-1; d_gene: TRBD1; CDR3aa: CASSSGTGVGEQFF
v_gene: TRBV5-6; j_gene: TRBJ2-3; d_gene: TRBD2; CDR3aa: CASSRLAGGSTDTQYF
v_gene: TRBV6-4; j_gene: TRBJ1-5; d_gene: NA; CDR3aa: CASSEGHPGPQHF
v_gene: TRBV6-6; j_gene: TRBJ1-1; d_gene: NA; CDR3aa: CASSYREETEAFF
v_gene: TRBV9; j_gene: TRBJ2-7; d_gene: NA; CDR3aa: CASNRESFIHEQYF
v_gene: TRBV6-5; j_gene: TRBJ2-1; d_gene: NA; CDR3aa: CASSYSYEPSEQFF
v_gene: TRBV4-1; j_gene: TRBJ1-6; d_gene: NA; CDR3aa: CASSPSRGRMGNSPLHF
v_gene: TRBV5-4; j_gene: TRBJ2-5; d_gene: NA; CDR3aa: CASSRDFFSQETQYF
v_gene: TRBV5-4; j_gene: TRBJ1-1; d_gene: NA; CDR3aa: CASSLETGILNTEAFF
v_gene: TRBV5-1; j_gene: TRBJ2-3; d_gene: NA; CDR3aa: CASSLGSAADTQYF
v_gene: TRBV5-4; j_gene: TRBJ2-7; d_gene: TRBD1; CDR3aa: CASSSKGQPYEQYF
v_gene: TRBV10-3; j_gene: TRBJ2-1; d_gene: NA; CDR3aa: CAGGAGSYNEQFF
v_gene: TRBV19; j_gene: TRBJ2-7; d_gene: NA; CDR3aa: CASSMGGGAYEQYF
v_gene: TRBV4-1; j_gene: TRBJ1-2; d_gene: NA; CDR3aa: CASSQDLDSWGYGYTF
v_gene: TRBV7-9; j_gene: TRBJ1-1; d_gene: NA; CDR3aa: CASSQKDIEAFF
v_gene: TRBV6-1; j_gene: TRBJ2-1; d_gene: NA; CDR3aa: CASSARTDPFNEQFF
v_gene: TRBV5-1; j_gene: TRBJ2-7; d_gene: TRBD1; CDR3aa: CASSSVAPGQVNSYEQYF
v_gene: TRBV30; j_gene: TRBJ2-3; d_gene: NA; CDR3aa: CAWSFSPDTQYF
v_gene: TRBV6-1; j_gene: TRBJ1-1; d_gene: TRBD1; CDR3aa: CASSGGTGWTEAFF
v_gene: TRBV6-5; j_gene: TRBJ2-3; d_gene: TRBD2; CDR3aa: CASQTSGVLNTQYF
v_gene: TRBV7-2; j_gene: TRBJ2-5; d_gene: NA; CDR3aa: CASSSLLQETQYF
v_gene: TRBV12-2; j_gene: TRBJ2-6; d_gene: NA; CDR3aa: CASRLMTGTGPSGANVLTF
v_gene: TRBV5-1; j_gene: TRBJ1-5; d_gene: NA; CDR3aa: CASSFNPGEQPQHF
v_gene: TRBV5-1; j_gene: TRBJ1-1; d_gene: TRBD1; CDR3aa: CASSIGTAGTEAFF
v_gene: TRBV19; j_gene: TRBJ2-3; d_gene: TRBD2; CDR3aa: CASSMGSGGAFDTQYF
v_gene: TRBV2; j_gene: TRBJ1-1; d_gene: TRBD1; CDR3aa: CASLPTGRLDTEAFF
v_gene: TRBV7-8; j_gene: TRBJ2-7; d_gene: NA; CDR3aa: CASSPDRFGAYEQYF
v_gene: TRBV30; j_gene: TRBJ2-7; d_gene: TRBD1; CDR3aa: CAWSVEQGWYEQYF
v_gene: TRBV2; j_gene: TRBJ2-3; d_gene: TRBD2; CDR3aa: CASSKGGTFVYTQYF
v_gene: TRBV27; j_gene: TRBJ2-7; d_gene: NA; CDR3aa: CASSLRGQYEQYF
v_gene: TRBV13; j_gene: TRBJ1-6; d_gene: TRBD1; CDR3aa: CASSERDRDLYNSPLHF